This T cell receptor (beta chain) was found in a study of blood T cell repertoires in COVID-19. Looking at the study overall: Donors in the United States, Italy and Spain gave samples during acute or convalescent COVID-19. From T cells, B-cell-depleted T cells, or PBMCs came the material, which was cDNA or gDNA.

This CDR3 region has 15 residues. Germline V gives CDR1 SGHTA, CDR2 FQGTGA. J lost 4 bases, V lost 5 bases, and 9 bases had no gene match. The authors' processing: Quantification of nucleated cells was approximated via reference gene primer amplification. Generated by immunoSEQ multiplex PCR, the TCRdb table keeps only in-frame clones and is missing some. That table gives V, J and clone size, and the DNA gave D and trimming. The sample records roughly 130,000 clones, about 80% being singletons. Sample: peripheral blood. This TCR derives from a man in his forties with active or convalescent COVID-19. V and J are TRBV7-3 and TRBJ2-3, with TRBD2 matching 7 bases. The CDR3 is CASSATSLRADTQYF. CDR3 DNA: TGTGCCAGCAGCGCGACTAGCTTGAGGGCAGATACGCAGTATTTT.